This T cell receptor beta chain was sequenced during a study of T cell responses to AZD1222 COVID-19 vaccine. At the level of the study: The analysis combined second doses at about 4 or about 12 weeks. General study points: Scientists sampled the repertoires only once the peak T cell response had passed. Clonal diversity was possibly underestimated, and the donors were mostly white British, with more females. Across spike, vaccine-associated CD4 TCRs were found, dominant at 160-218 and 743-854.

As regards this clone: Antigen: not known.

The protocol was immunoSEQ multiplex PCR, while the TCRdb copy is restricted to in-frame clones and leaves out a portion. This sample yields 100,000 to 150,000 clones, of which around 90% are seen a single time; around 5.9% belongs to the top ten. CDR3 size: 14 residues. The germline V and J ends were trimmed by 2 bases and 5 bases, with 10 bases remaining between them. Germline V gene data show CDR1 as MNHEY and CDR2 as SVGEGT. The sequence was obtained from an adult in good health. The material was peripheral blood, obtained on day 0 of AZD1222 vaccination. V gene TRBV6-2 or TRBV6-3 combines with J gene TRBJ1-5; no clear D gene. CDR3 DNA sequence: TGTGCCAGCAGTTACGAACAGTTTTATCAGCCCCAGCATTTT. Its protein is CASSYEQFYQPQHF.